These T cell receptor beta chains were read from a single sample in a study of T cell clones after liver transplantation. Only in-frame clones appear in the TCRdb table, and some are missing; sequencing was by immunoSEQ multiplex PCR. Here the sample spans nearly 15,000 clones, about four fifths being singletons. The sample here was CD8+ T cells from blood, taken around 50 months after liver transplant. The receptors shown here come from a human patient who received a liver transplant. The graft donor may account for some of the T cells. CDR3s include the opening cysteine and the closing phenylalanine or tryptophan. D genes are given only for firm matches. Size is omitted from some rows. Given values are once, few, many or a class for expanded clones.

j_call: TRBJ2-7; d_call: .; clone_size: once; v_call: TRBV11-2; cdr3_aa: CASSITHEQYF; cdr3_nt: TGTGCCAGCAGCATTACACACGAGCAGTACTTC
j_call: TRBJ2-3; d_call: TRBD1; clone_size: .; v_call: TRBV2; cdr3_aa: CASSEARDRGTDTQYF; cdr3_nt: TGTGCCAGCAGCGAAGCACGGGACAGGGGCACAGATACGCAGTATTTT
j_call: TRBJ2-1; d_call: TRBD2; clone_size: .; v_call: TRBV28; cdr3_aa: CASSPGLAGKGNPNEQFF; cdr3_nt: TGTGCCAGCAGTCCGGGACTAGCGGGGAAGGGGAACCCCAATGAGCAGTTCTTC
j_call: TRBJ2-2; d_call: .; clone_size: once; v_call: TRBV27; cdr3_aa: CASRGRESPPGELFF; cdr3_nt: TGTGCCAGCAGAGGACGGGAAAGCCCTCCCGGGGAGCTGTTTTTT
j_call: TRBJ1-5; d_call: .; clone_size: .; v_call: TRBV7-9; cdr3_aa: CASSLGQDNQPQHF; cdr3_nt: TGTGCCAGCAGCTTAGGGCAAGATAATCAGCCCCAGCATTTT
j_call: TRBJ1-5; d_call: .; clone_size: .; v_call: TRBV10-3; cdr3_aa: CAISESTDPLADQPQHF; cdr3_nt: TGTGCCATCAGTGAGTCGACAGACCCCCTAGCTGATCAGCCCCAGCATTTT
j_call: TRBJ2-1; d_call: TRBD2; clone_size: .; v_call: TRBV2; cdr3_aa: CASSSQTSGMTGNEQFF; cdr3_nt: TGTGCCAGCAGTTCCCAGACTAGCGGGATGACGGGCAATGAGCAGTTCTTC
j_call: TRBJ2-1; d_call: .; clone_size: .; v_call: TRBV6-4; cdr3_aa: CASSDSTSYNEQFF; cdr3_nt: TGTGCCAGCAGTGACTCTACTAGCTACAATGAGCAGTTCTTC
j_call: TRBJ1-2; d_call: .; clone_size: .; v_call: TRBV7-6; cdr3_aa: CASSLAQGGGYTF; cdr3_nt: TGTGCCAGCAGCTTAGCACAGGGTGGTGGCTACACCTTC
j_call: TRBJ2-1; d_call: TRBD2; clone_size: .; v_call: TRBV19; cdr3_aa: CASSLGGVSLNEQFF; cdr3_nt: TGTGCCAGTAGCCTCGGGGGGGTCTCACTCAATGAGCAGTTCTTC
j_call: TRBJ2-3; d_call: .; clone_size: .; v_call: TRBV27; cdr3_aa: CASSLSTDTQYF; cdr3_nt: TGTGCCAGCAGTTTAAGTACAGATACGCAGTATTTT
j_call: TRBJ2-7; d_call: .; clone_size: .; v_call: TRBV25-1; cdr3_aa: CASTRGQGEPYEQYF; cdr3_nt: TGTGCCAGCACTAGGGGACAAGGGGAACCCTACGAGCAGTACTTC
j_call: TRBJ1-1; d_call: .; clone_size: .; v_call: TRBV9; cdr3_aa: CASSVGGHTEAFF; cdr3_nt: TGTGCCAGCAGCGTTGGGGGACACACTGAAGCTTTCTTT
j_call: TRBJ2-3; d_call: TRBD2; clone_size: .; v_call: TRBV11-3; cdr3_aa: CASSSRLAGENTQYF; cdr3_nt: TGTGCCAGCAGCTCCCGACTAGCGGGGGAGAATACGCAGTATTTT
j_call: TRBJ1-1; d_call: .; clone_size: .; v_call: TRBV29-1; cdr3_aa: CSVPGDRDEAFF; cdr3_nt: TGCAGCGTCCCCGGAGACCGAGACGAAGCTTTCTTT
j_call: TRBJ2-1; d_call: TRBD1; clone_size: once; v_call: TRBV29-1; cdr3_aa: CSVEDPGTGAYNEQFF; cdr3_nt: TGCAGCGTTGAAGACCCCGGGACAGGGGCCTACAATGAGCAGTTCTTC
j_call: TRBJ2-1; d_call: TRBD2; clone_size: .; v_call: TRBV9; cdr3_aa: CASSVVSGDRREQFF; cdr3_nt: TGTGCCAGCAGCGTAGTAAGCGGGGATCGGCGGGAGCAGTTCTTC
j_call: TRBJ1-5; d_call: TRBD1; clone_size: .; v_call: TRBV2; cdr3_aa: CASRGLGQLDQPQHF; cdr3_nt: TGTGCCAGCAGGGGGTTGGGACAGCTTGATCAGCCCCAGCATTTT
j_call: TRBJ1-3; d_call: .; clone_size: .; v_call: TRBV28; cdr3_aa: CASRAGASGGNTIYF; cdr3_nt: TGTGCCAGCAGGGCAGGGGCCTCCGGGGGAAACACCATATATTTT
j_call: TRBJ2-7; d_call: .; clone_size: .; v_call: TRBV7-9; cdr3_aa: CASSFEQGLTYEQYF; cdr3_nt: TGTGCCAGCAGCTTTGAACAGGGCCTAACCTACGAGCAGTACTTC
j_call: TRBJ2-1; d_call: TRBD2; clone_size: .; v_call: TRBV7-9; cdr3_aa: CASSLAVGWASGSNHEQFF; cdr3_nt: TGTGCCAGCAGCTTAGCGGTCGGGTGGGCTAGCGGGAGTAATCATGAGCAGTTCTTC
j_call: TRBJ2-2; d_call: .; clone_size: .; v_call: TRBV19; cdr3_aa: CASSIRGANGELFF; cdr3_nt: TGTGCCAGTAGTATCCGGGGGGCTAACGGGGAGCTGTTTTTT
j_call: TRBJ2-1; d_call: TRBD2; clone_size: .; v_call: TRBV19; cdr3_aa: CASSTLAGGRNEQFF; cdr3_nt: TGTGCCAGTAGTACGTTAGCGGGGGGGCGAAATGAGCAGTTCTTC